The sequence of this TCR beta chain was determined in a study of cytomegalovirus exposure and HLA in healthy donors. Across the whole study: A subsequent analysis stated that the 110 or so validation repertoires were run on the same platform as the approximately 700 first-cohort repertoires.

CDR1 SGDLS and CDR2 YYNGEE come from the germline V gene. The CDR3 runs to 14 residues. The V and J ends lost 2 bases and 4 bases respectively, with 12 bases between them. The table came from immunoSEQ multiplex PCR; TCRdb's copy has only in-frame clones and leaves some out. The profile shows some 130,000 clones, roughly 89% of them singletons. This receptor was obtained from a woman in her late teens or twenties in good health and CMV-seronegative. The specimen was PBMCs. The chain links TRBV9 to TRBJ1-2; D unresolved. Here the CDR3 DNA reads TGTGCCAGCAGCGTGTCAGGTCTCCTCTATGGCTACACCTTC. It encodes CASSVSGLLYGYTF.